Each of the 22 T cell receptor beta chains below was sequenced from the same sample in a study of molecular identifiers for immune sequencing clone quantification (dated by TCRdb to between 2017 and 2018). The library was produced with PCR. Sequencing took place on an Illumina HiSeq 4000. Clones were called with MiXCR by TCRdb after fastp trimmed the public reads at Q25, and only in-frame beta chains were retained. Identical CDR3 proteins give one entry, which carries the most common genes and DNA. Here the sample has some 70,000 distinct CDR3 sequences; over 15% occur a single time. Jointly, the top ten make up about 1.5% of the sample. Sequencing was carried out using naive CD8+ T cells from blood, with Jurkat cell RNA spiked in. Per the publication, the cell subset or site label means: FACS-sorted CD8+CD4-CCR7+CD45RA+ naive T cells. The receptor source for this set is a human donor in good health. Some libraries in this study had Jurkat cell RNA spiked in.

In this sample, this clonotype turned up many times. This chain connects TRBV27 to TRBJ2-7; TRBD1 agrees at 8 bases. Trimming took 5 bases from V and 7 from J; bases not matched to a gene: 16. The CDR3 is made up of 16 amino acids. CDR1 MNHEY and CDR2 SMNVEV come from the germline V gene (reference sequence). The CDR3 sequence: CASSPILGTGPEEQYF. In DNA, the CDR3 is TGTGCCAGCAGTCCTATCCTGGGGACAGGACCAGAAGAGCAGTACTTC.

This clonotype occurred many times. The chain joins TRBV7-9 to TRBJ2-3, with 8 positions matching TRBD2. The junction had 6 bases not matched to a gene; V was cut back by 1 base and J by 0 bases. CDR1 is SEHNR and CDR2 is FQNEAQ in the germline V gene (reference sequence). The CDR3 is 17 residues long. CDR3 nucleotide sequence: TGTGCCAGCAGCTTAGGTCCAATAGCGGGAAGCACAGATACGCAGTATTTT. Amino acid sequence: CASSLGPIAGSTDTQYF.

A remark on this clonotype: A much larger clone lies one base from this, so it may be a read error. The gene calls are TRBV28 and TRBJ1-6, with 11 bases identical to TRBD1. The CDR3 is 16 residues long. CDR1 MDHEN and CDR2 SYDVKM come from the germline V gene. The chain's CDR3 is CASNGRTGGYHSPLRF. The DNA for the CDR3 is TGTGCCAGCAATGGCCGGACAGGGGGCTATCATTCACCCCTCCGCTTT. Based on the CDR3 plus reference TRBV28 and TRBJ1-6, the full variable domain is DVKVTQSSRYLVKRTGEKVFLECVQDMDHENMFWYRQDPGLGLRLIYFSYDVKMKEKGDIPEGYSVSREKKERFSLILESASTNQTSMYLCASNGRTGGYHSPLRFGNGTRLTVT.

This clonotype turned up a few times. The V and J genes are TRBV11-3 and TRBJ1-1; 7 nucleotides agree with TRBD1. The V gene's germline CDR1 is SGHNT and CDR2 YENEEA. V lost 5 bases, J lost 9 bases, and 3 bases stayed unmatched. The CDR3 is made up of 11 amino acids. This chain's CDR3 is CASSVTGQAFF. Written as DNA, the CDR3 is TGTGCCAGCAGCGTGACAGGGCAAGCTTTCTTT.

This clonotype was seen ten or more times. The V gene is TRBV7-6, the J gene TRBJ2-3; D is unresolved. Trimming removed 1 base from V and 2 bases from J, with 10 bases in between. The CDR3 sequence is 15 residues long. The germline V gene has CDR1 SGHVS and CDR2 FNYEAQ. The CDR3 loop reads CASSLGPEPTDTQYF. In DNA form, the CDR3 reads TGTGCCAGCAGCTTAGGGCCGGAGCCCACAGATACGCAGTATTTT.

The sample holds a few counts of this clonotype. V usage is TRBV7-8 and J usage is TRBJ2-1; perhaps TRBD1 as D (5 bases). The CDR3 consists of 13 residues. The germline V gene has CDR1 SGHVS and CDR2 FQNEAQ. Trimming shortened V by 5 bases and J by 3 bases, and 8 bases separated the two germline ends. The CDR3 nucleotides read TGTGCCAGCAGCATGGACAACTACAATGAGCAGTTCTTC. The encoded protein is CASSMDNYNEQFF.

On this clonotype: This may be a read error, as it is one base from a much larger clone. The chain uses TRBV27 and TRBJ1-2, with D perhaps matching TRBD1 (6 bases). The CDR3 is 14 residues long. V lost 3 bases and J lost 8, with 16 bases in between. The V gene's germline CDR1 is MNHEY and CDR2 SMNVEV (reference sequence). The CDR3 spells CASSLGARSDGYTF. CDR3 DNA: TGTGCCAGCAGTTTGGGGGCTCGATCAGACGGCTACACCTTC.

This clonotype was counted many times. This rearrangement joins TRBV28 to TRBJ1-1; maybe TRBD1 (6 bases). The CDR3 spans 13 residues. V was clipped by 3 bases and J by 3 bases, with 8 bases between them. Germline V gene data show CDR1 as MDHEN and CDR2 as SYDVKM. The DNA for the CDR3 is TGTGCCAGCAGTTTGGGACAATACACTGAAGCTTTCTTT. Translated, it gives CASSLGQYTEAFF.

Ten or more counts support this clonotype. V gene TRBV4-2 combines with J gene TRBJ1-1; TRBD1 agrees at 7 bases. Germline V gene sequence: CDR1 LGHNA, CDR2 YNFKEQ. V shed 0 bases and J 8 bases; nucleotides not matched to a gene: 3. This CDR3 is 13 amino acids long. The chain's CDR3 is CASSQDPTGEAFF. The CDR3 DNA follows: TGTGCCAGCAGCCAAGATCCGACAGGGGAAGCTTTCTTT.

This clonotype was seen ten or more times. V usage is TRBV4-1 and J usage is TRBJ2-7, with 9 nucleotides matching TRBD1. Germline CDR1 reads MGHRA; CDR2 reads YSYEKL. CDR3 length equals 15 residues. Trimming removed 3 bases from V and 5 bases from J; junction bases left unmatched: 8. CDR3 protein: CASSQVGQGLHEQYF. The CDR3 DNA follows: TGCGCCAGCAGCCAGGTTGGACAGGGGTTACACGAGCAGTACTTC.

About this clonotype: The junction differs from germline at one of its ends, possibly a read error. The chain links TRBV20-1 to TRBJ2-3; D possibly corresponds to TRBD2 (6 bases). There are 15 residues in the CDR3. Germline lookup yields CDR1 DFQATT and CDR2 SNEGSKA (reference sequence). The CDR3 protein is CSARDFEEGTDTQYF. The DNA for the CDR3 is TGCAGTGCTAGAGATTTCGAGGAGGGAACAGATACGCAGTATTTC.

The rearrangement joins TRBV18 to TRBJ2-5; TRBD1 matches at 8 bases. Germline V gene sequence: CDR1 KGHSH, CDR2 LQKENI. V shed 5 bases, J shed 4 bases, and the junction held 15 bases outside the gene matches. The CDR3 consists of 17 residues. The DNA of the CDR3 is TGTGCCAGCTCAACCCTGGACAGGGCTTGGGCGGGAGAGACCCAGTACTTC. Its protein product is CASSTLDRAWAGETQYF.

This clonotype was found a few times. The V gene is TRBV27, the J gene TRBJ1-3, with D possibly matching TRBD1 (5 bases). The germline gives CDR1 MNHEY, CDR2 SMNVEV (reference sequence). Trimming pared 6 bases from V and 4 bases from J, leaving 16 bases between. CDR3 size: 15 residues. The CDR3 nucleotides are TGTGCCAGCAGCGGCGGGGGGGTCGCCGGAAACACCATATATTTT. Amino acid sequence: CASSGGGVAGNTIYF.

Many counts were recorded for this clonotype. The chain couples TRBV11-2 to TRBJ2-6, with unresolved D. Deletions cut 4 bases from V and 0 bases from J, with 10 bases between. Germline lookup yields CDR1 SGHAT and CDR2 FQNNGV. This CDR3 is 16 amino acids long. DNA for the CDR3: TGTGCCAGCAGCTACGGACGGAGCTCTGGGGCCAACGTCCTGACTTTC. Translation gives CASSYGRSSGANVLTF. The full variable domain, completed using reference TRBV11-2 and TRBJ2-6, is EAGVAQSPRYKIIEKRQSVAFWCNPISGHATLYWYQQILGQGPKLLIQFQNNGVVDDSQLPKDRFSAERLKGVDSTLKIQPAKLEDSAVYLCASSYGRSSGANVLTFGAGSRLTVL.

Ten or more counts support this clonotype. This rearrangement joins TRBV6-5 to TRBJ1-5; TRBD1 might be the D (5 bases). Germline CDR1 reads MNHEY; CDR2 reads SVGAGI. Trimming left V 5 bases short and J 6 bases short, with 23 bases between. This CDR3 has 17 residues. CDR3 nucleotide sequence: TGTGCCAGCAGTCGCATTTCAGGGTCAGGATCAAGTCAGCCCCAGCATTTT. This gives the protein CASSRISGSGSSQPQHF.

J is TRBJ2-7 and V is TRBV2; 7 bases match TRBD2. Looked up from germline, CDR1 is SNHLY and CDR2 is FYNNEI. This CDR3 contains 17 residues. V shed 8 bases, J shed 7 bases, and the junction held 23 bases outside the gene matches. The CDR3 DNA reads TGTGCCAGCGATGGGGTTGGTATCGGCGGGAGCGGTTGGGAGCAGTACTTC. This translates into CASDGVGIGGSGWEQYF. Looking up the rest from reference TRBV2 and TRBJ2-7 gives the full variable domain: EPEVTQTPSHQVTQMGQEVILRCVPISNHLYFYWYRQILGQKVEFLVSFYNNEISEKSEIFDDQFSVERPDGSNFTLKIRSTKLEDSAMYFCASDGVGIGGSGWEQYFGPGTRLTVT.

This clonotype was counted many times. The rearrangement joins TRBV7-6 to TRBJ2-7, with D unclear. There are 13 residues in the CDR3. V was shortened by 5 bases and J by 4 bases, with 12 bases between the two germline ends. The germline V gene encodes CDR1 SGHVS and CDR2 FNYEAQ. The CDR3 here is CASSPEGRYEQYF. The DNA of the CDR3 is TGTGCCAGCAGCCCCGAAGGTCGTTACGAGCAGTACTTC.

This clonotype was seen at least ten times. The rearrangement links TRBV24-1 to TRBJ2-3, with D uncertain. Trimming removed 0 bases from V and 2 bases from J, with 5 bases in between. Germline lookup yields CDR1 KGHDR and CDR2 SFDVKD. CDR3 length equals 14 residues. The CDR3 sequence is CATSDLSNTDTQYF. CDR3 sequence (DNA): TGTGCCACCAGTGATTTGTCTAACACAGATACGCAGTATTTT.

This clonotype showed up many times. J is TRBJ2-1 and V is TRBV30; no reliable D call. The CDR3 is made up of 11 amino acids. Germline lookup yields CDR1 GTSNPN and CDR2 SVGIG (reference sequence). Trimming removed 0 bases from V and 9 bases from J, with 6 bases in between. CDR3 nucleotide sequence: TGTGCCTGGAGTGTGACTGGTGAGCAGTTCTTC. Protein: CAWSVTGEQFF. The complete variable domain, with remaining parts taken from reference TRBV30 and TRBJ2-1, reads SQTIHQWPATLVQPVGSPLSLECTVEGTSNPNLYWYRQAAGRGLQLLFYSVGIGQISSEVPQNLSASRPQDRQFILSSKKLLLSDSGFYLCAWSVTGEQFFGPGTRLTVL.

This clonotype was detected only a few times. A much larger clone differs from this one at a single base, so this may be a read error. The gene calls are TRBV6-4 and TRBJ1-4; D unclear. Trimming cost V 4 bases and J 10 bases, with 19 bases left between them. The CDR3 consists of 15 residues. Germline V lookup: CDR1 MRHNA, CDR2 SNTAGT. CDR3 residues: CASSGAGSVRGKLFF. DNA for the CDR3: TGTGCCAGCAGTGGGGCAGGTTCGGTACGTGGAAAACTGTTTTTT.

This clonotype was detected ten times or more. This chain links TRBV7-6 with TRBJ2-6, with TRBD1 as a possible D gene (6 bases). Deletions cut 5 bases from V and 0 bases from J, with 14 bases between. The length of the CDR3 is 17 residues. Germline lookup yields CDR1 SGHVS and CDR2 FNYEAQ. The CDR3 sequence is CASSTQPTGSGANVLTF. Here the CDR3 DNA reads TGTGCCAGCAGCACCCAACCGACAGGCTCTGGGGCCAACGTCCTGACTTTC.

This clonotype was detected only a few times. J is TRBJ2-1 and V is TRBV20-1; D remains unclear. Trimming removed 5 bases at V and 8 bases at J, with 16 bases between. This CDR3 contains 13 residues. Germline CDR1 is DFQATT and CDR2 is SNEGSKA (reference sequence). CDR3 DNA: TGCAGTGCTCGCGGCATGGGTTTCCATGAGCAGTTCTTC. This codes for CSARGMGFHEQFF.